The present T cell receptor beta chain was sequenced within a study of post-analysis software for immune sequencing data (dated by TCRdb to the mid-2010s). Some background on the complete study: Relapsing-remitting, secondary progressive and progressive-relapsing multiple sclerosis were recorded as disease courses, and subtype annotation was lacking for some patients. The patient repertoires were compared against roughly 12 previously published healthy control repertoires obtained from donors aged about 6 to 25 years. A subset of samples was prepared in parallel using single-end sample barcoding, then pooled and co-amplified after Illumina adapter ligation.

TCR beta repertoires were profiled from peripheral blood of under 15 young patients with multiple sclerosis to demonstrate the VDJtools post-analysis software. Multiple sclerosis patients were children and adolescents aged 6 to 15 years. The library was obtained by PCR. This sample was sequenced with an Illumina HiSeq 2500. To reduce PCR and sequencing biases, unique molecular identifiers were incorporated into the TCR beta cDNA libraries. Per 1 to 10 million input T cells, roughly 500,000 cDNA molecules were obtained, such that each molecule approximated one T cell. The patient libraries were prepared and sequenced using the same protocol as the earlier healthy control dataset. Within a given batch, samples were prepared together, multiplexed and sequenced on the same HiSeq lane. The original methods were these. Raw barcoded reads were processed with MIGEC, and single-read molecular identifier groups were discarded before consensus assembly and CDR3 extraction. VDJtools was used for post-analysis of the clonotype tables, and diversity was normalized by down-sampling every dataset to the size of the smallest sample. Repertoire overlap clustering matched CDR3 amino acid but not nucleotide sequences to correct batch-related cross-sample contamination. TCRdb handled the public reads itself, with Q25 trimming in fastp and clone calling in MiXCR, and kept productive beta chains. Each entry merges the rows of one CDR3 protein and shows their most common DNA and genes. Here the V and J calls rest on TCRdb's processing, not on the authors' analysis. The sample contains more than 500,000 distinct CDR3 sequences, around 36% of them found a single time. About 5.6% of the sample is in the top ten clones.

With regard to this clonotype: Its antigen remains unidentified. Per-base quality was not reported, and no clone a single base away is much larger than it.

The research as a whole found: Roughly 5 TRBV segments, including TRBV5-6, TRBV5-1 and TRBV20-1, were significantly more frequent in patients than controls. The control group was slightly older than the multiple sclerosis patient group. Multiple sclerosis patients had significantly lower normalized Chao1 diversity than controls, a result that suggests substantial peripheral T-cell clonal expansion. Direct clustering with F measure showed strong co-clustering of samples prepared in the same batch, prompting a batch-effect correction.

V and J are trimmed by 6 bases and 7 bases, and the gene matches miss 10 bases of the junction. Counted from cysteine to phenylalanine, this CDR3 has 15 amino acids. The sequence is cut down to CDR3 DNA, 45 bases in frame from base 1. The germline V gene supplies CDR1 SNHLY and CDR2 FYNNEI. This receptor was taken from a girl under 18 with multiple sclerosis. Material: blood. The sequence links TRBV2 to TRBJ2-1, and TRBD1 matches 9 of the central bases. The bases read TGTGCCAGCAGGCACATCCGGGACAGGGTGAATGAGCAGTTCTTC. This sequence encodes CASRHIRDRVNEQFF.